This T cell receptor beta chain stems from a study of blood T cells in healthy people across ages. Overall study results and limits: Donor CMV infection status was unknown, possibly confounding age-related changes in expanded clonotypes.

Note on this clonotype: Its antigen is unidentified. Given a much more abundant clone one base away, this may be a read error.

Individuals who donated were healthy Caucasians from Russia aged about 6 to 100. The CDR3 has 19 amino acids. CDR1 SGHTA and CDR2 FQGNSA come from the germline V gene. Trimming cost V 2 bases and J 4 bases; bases outside gene matches: 12. With a J-beta primer mix and a sample-barcoded 5' primer, a second PCR ran about 6 to 11 cycles. TCRdb fed the 5' RACE reads into MiXCR, producing one record per CDR3 protein. The data show 1 million to 1.2 million distinct CDR3 sequences, around two fifths seen once. Sequenced material: blood. The TCR sequence derives from a man younger than 35 in good health. J is TRBJ2-1 and V is TRBV7-2; TRBD2 matches 12 bases. The CDR3 reads CTSSLTYPTSGGPYNEQFF. CDR3 nucleotides: TGTACCAGCAGCTTAACGTACCCGACTAGCGGGGGACCTTACAATGAGCAGTTCTTC.